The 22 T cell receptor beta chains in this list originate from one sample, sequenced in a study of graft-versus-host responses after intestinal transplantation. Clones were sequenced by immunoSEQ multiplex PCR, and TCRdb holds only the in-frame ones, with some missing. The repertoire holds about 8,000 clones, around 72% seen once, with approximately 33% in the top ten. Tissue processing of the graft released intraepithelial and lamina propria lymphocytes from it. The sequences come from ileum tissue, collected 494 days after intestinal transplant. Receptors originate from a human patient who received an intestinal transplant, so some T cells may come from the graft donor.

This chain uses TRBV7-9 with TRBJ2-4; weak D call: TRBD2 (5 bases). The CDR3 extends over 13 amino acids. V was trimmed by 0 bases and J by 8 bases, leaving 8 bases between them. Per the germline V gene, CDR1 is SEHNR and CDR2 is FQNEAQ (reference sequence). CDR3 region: CASSLAGVDIQYF. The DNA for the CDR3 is TGTGCCAGCAGCTTAGCGGGAGTAGACATTCAGTACTTC.

CDR3 bases: TGTGCCAGCAGTTACGCGGGGGATAATTCACCCCTCCACTTT. Amino acids: CASSYAGDNSPLHF. The rearrangement links TRBV6-6 to TRBJ1-6; a weak D match, TRBD1 (5 bases). The CDR3 extends over 14 amino acids. Between the trimmed V and J ends, which lost 2 bases and 5 bases, there was a span of 7 bases. The germline CDR1 and CDR2 sequences are MNHNY and SVGAGI (reference sequence).

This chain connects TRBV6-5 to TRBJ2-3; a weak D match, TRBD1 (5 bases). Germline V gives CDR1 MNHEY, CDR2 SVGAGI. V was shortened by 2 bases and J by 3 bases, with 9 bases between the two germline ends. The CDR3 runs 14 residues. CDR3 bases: TGTGCCAGCAGTTACAGGGGCGGAACAGATACGCAGTATTTT. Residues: CASSYRGGTDTQYF.

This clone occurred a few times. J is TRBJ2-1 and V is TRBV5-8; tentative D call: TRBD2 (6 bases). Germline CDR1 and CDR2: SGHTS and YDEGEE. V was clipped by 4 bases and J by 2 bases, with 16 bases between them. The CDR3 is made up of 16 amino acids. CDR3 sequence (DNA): TGTGCCAGCAGCCCCTGGGGACTCGCGGCCTACAATGAGCAGTTCTTC. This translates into CASSPWGLAAYNEQFF.

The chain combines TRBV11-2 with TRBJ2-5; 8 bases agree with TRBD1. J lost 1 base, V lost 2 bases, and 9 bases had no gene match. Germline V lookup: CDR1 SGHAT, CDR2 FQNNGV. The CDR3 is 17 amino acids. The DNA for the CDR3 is TGTGCCAGCAGCTTAAACGGACAGGGAGTTACCCAAGAGACCCAGTACTTC. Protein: CASSLNGQGVTQETQYF.

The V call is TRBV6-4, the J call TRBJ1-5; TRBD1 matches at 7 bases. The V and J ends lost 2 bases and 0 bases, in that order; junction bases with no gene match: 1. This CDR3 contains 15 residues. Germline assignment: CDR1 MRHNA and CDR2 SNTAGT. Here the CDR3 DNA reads TGTGCCAGCAGTGACGGGACAGATAGCAATCAGCCCCAGCATTTT. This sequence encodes CASSDGTDSNQPQHF.

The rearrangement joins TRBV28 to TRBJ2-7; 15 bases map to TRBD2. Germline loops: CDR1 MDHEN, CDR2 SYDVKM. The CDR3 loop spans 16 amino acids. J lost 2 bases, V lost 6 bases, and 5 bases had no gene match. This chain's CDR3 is CASSQRTSGRAYEQYF. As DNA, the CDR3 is TGTGCCAGCAGCCAAAGGACTAGCGGGAGGGCCTACGAGCAGTACTTC.

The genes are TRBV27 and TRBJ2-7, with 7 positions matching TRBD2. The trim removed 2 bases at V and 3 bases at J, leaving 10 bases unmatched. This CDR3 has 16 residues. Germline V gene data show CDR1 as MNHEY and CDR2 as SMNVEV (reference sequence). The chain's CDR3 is CASSLLRAGPNYEQYF. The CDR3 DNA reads TGTGCCAGCAGTTTACTACGAGCGGGGCCGAACTACGAGCAGTACTTC.

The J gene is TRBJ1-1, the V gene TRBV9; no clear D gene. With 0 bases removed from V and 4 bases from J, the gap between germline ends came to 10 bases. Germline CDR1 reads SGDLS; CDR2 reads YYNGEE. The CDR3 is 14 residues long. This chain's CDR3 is CASSVEPIRTEAFF. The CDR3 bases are TGTGCCAGCAGCGTAGAGCCGATCCGCACTGAAGCTTTCTTT.

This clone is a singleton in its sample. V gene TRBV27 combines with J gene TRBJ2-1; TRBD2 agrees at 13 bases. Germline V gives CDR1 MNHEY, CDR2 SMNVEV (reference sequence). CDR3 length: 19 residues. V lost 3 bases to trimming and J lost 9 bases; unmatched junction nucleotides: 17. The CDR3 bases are TGTGCCAGCAGTTTTCGGGGGTTGGGACTAGCGGGAAGGTTGGCTGAGCAGTTCTTC. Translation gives CASSFRGLGLAGRLAEQFF.

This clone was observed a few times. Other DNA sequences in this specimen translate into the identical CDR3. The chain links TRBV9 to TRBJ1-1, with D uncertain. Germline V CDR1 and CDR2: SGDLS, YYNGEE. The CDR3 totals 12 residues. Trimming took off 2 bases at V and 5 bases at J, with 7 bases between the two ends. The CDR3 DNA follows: TGTGCCAGCAGCGTCCTGGGAACTGAAGCTTTCTTT. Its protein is CASSVLGTEAFF.

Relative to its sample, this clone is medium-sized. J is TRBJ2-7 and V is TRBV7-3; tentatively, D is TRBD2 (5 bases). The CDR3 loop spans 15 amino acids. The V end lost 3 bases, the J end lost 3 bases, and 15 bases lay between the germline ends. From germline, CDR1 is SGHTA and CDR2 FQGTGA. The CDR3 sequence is CASSLRPSLIYEQYF. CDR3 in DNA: TGTGCCAGCAGCTTGAGGCCTAGCTTAATCTACGAGCAGTACTTC.

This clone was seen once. The CDR3 is CAVDPASTGELFF. Here the CDR3 DNA reads TGTGCCGTAGACCCTGCGAGCACCGGGGAGCTGTTTTTT. This chain links TRBV30 with TRBJ2-2; D gene ambiguous. CDR3 length: 13 residues. The V end lost 8 bases, the J end lost 4 bases, and 14 bases lay between the germline ends. Germline V gene sequence: CDR1 GTSNPN, CDR2 SVGIG (reference sequence).

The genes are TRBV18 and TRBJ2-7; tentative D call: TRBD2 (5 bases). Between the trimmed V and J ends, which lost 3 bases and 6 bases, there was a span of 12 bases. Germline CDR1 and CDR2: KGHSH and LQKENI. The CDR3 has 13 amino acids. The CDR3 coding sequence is TGTGCCAGCTCACCGGGGTTCCGGGGCGAGCAGTACTTC. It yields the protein CASSPGFRGEQYF.

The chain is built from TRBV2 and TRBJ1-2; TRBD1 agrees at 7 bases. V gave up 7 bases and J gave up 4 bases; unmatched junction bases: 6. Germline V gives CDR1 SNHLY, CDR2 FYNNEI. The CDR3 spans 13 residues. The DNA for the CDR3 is TGTGCCAGCACCGGACAGGAGGGCTATGGCTACACCTTC. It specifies CASTGQEGYGYTF.

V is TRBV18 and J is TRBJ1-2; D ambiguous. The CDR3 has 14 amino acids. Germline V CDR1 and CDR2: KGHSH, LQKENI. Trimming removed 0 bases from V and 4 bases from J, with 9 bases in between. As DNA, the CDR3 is TGTGCCAGCTCACCACCCTCGACACCCTATGGCTACACCTTC. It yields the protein CASSPPSTPYGYTF.

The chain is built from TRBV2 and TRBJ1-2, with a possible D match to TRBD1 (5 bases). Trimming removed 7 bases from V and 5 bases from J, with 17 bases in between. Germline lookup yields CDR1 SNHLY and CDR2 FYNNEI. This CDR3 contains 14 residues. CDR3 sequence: CASTPQVGGYGYTF. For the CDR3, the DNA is TGTGCCAGCACCCCACAGGTTGGGGGATATGGCTACACCTTC.

The CDR3 here is CASSGMGGQGSTGELFF. CDR3 nucleotide sequence: TGCGCCAGCAGCGGTATGGGGGGACAGGGATCCACCGGGGAGCTGTTTTTT. The rearrangement links TRBV5-1 to TRBJ2-2; TRBD1 matches 9 bases. Per the germline V gene, CDR1 is SGHRS and CDR2 is YFSETQ. V dropped 4 bases and J dropped 4; count of bases not matched to a gene: 11. The CDR3 sequence is 17 residues long.

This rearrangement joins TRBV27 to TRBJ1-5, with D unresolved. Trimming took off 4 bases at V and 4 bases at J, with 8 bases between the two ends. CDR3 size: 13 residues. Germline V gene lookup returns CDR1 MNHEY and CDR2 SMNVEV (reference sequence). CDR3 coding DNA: TGTGCCAGCAGTTCAAGGCCTAATCAGCCCCAGCATTTT. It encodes CASSSRPNQPQHF.

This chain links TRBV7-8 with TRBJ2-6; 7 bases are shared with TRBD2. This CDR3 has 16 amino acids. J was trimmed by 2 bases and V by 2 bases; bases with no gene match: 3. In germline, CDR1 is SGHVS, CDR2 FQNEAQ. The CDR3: CASSLSGGTGANVLTF. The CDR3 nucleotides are TGTGCCAGCAGCTTATCGGGGGGAACTGGGGCCAACGTCCTGACTTTC.

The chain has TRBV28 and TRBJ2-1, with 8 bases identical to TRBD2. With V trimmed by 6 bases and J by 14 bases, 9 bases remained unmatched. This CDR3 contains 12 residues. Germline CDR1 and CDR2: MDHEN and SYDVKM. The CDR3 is CASRTLSGGEFF. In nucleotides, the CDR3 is TGTGCCAGCAGGACACTCTCGGGGGGGGAGTTCTTC.

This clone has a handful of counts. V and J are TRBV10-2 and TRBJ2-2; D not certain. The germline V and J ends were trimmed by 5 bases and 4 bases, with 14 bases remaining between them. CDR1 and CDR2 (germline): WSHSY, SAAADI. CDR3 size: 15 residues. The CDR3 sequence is CASSHTTASTGELFF. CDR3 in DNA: TGCGCCAGCAGTCACACAACCGCGAGCACCGGGGAGCTGTTTTTT.